The 24 T cell receptor beta chains listed next were all sequenced from one sample in a study of TIL therapy for anti-PD-1-resistant metastatic lung cancer (dated by TCRdb to about 2021). The time point label here, explained by the study, means: pre-treatment sample, taken before nivolumab and TIL therapy. TCR beta CDR3 regions were amplified from genomic DNA with the immunoSEQ v3 hsTCRB kit using bias-controlled multiplex PCR. TCRdb mirrors the immuneACCESS table, restricted to in-frame sequences. Some clones are absent from its copies; in checked studies, under half trace to an unresolved V gene, and the reason for the others is unknown. This sample gives 55,000 to 65,000 clones in total; under 75% of them show up just once. The leading ten clones occupy 6% to 8.5% of the sample. The sequenced sample was blood, obtained at baseline. The receptors were sampled from a person aged 25-85 years with non-small cell lung cancer.

V and J are TRBV9 and TRBJ2-2; D unresolved. Trimming cost V 0 bases and J 3 bases, with 0 bases left between them. The CDR3 extends over 12 amino acids. Germline CDR1 SGDLS, CDR2 YYNGEE. The CDR3 spells CASSVDTGELFF. The CDR3 DNA sequence: TGTGCCAGCAGCGTAGACACCGGGGAGCTGTTTTTT.

V is TRBV5-4 and J is TRBJ2-3, with 11 bases identical to TRBD2. The CDR3 length is 16 residues. The V gene's germline CDR1 is SGHNT and CDR2 YYREEE (reference sequence). V lost 1 base and J lost 7; bases outside the gene matches: 8. In DNA form, the CDR3 reads TGTGCCAGCAGCTTGCTTCTAGCGGGAGGCCTTTATACGCAGTATTTT. Its translation is CASSLLLAGGLYTQYF.

This clone has more than one count but fewer than ten. The V and J genes are TRBV2 and TRBJ1-5, with a possible D match to TRBD1 (6 bases). The germline V and J ends were trimmed by 2 bases and 6 bases, with 11 bases remaining between them. Per germline, CDR1 SNHLY and CDR2 FYNNEI. The CDR3 runs 14 residues. The CDR3 DNA sequence: TGTGCCAGCAGTGAAACAGGGTTGCGTCAGCCCCAGCATTTT. This codes for CASSETGLRQPQHF.

V usage is TRBV5-1 and J usage is TRBJ2-5, with 9 bases identical to TRBD2. CDR3 size: 16 residues. Germline-derived CDR1 and CDR2 are SGHRS and YFSETQ. The trim removed 0 bases at V and 2 bases at J, leaving 5 bases unmatched. CDR3 residues: CASSLGLAGAQETQYF. The CDR3 DNA sequence: TGCGCCAGCAGCTTGGGTTTAGCGGGGGCTCAAGAGACCCAGTACTTC.

The J gene is TRBJ1-2, the V gene TRBV27, with no clear D. In germline, CDR1 is MNHEY, CDR2 SMNVEV (reference sequence). The CDR3 loop spans 15 amino acids. V was trimmed by 2 bases and J by 4 bases, leaving 14 bases between them. CDR3 sequence reads: CASSLRREAPYGYTF. The CDR3 DNA reads TGTGCCAGCAGTTTAAGGAGGGAGGCCCCCTATGGCTACACCTTC.

This clone was counted a few times. The CDR3 nucleotides are TGTGCCAGCAGCTTGGAGCAGGGTCTTAAGGGCTACACCTTC. Translated, it gives CASSLEQGLKGYTF. The chain employs TRBV5-6 and TRBJ1-2, with D possibly TRBD1 on 5 matching bases. Germline CDR1 reads SGHDT; CDR2 reads YYEEEE. The CDR3 loop spans 14 amino acids. Trimming stripped 0 bases from V and 8 bases from J, with 14 bases between.

The J gene is TRBJ2-7, the V gene TRBV5-1, with D maybe TRBD1 (5 bases). V lost 0 bases to trimming and J lost 2 bases, with 6 bases between them. The CDR3 has 13 residues. CDR1 is SGHRS, CDR2 YFSETQ, per germline. Here the CDR3 reads CASSLATAYEQYF. CDR3 sequence (DNA): TGCGCCAGCAGCTTGGCGACAGCCTACGAGCAGTACTTC.

J is TRBJ1-2 and V is TRBV6-1, with D tentatively TRBD1 (5 bases). V lost 3 bases to trimming and J lost 5 bases, with 16 bases between them. Germline assignment: CDR1 MNHNS and CDR2 SASEGT. This CDR3 is built from 15 residues. The CDR3 protein is CASSESAGYLYGYTF. In DNA form, the CDR3 reads TGTGCCAGCAGTGAGTCTGCAGGGTATCTTTATGGCTACACCTTC.

In this sample, this clone turned up a few times. J is TRBJ2-7 and V is TRBV2; a possible D gene is TRBD2 (6 bases). V was pared by 5 bases and J by 2 bases, with 13 bases between. Germline CDR1 is SNHLY and CDR2 is FYNNEI. The CDR3 covers 14 residues. CDR3 sequence reads: CASSLSGVTYEQYF. CDR3 in DNA: TGTGCCAGCAGTCTTAGCGGAGTAACCTACGAGCAGTACTTC.

The chain is built from TRBV6-1 and TRBJ2-1; the match to TRBD1 covers 8 bases. V lost 6 bases to trimming and J lost 0 bases; unmatched junction nucleotides: 4. Germline CDR1 is MNHNS and CDR2 is SASEGT. CDR3 size: 15 residues. Here the CDR3 reads CASRRDRSSYNEQFF. The CDR3 nucleotides are TGTGCCAGCAGGAGGGACAGGAGCTCCTACAATGAGCAGTTCTTC.

The chain links TRBV6-6 to TRBJ1-1; 7 bases line up with TRBD1. Germline CDR1 MNHNY, CDR2 SVGAGI (reference sequence). V lost 8 bases, J lost 1 base, and 4 bases stayed unmatched. This CDR3 spans 13 amino acids. CDR3 region: CASQTGRNTEAFF. The CDR3 DNA follows: TGTGCCAGCCAGACAGGGAGGAACACTGAAGCTTTCTTT.

This clone showed up just a few times. The gene calls are TRBV6-1 and TRBJ1-4; 8 nucleotides agree with TRBD1. In germline, CDR1 is MNHNS, CDR2 SASEGT. The CDR3 contains 15 residues. The ends lost 2 bases at V and 8 bases at J; junction bases unmatched: 7. The CDR3 nucleotides read TGTGCCAGCAGTGAAAGGGACAGGCAAGGGGAAAAACTGTTTTTT. Protein sequence: CASSERDRQGEKLFF.

The CDR3 nucleotides are TGTGCCAGCAGTAAGGCAAGGGACAATCAGCCCCAGCATTTT. As protein: CASSKARDNQPQHF. The chain recombines TRBV28 with TRBJ1-5; D unclear. V was cut by 5 bases and J by 3 bases, with 11 bases left in between. The CDR3 contains 14 residues. Germline V gene lookup returns CDR1 MDHEN and CDR2 SYDVKM.

The chain uses TRBV5-5 and TRBJ1-2, with D possibly matching TRBD1 (5 bases). CDR1 is SGHKS, CDR2 YYEKEE, per germline (reference sequence). V lost 1 base to trimming and J lost 6 bases, with 10 bases between them. The CDR3 consists of 13 residues. The CDR3: CASSLWGSDGYTF. The CDR3 DNA reads as TGTGCCAGCAGCTTGTGGGGCTCAGATGGCTACACCTTC.

The chain is built from TRBV5-1 and TRBJ2-2, with TRBD2 matching over 8 bases. The germline CDR1 and CDR2 sequences are SGHRS and YFSETQ. This CDR3 contains 17 residues. V lost 1 base, J lost 7 bases, and 12 bases stayed unmatched. CDR3 amino acids: CASSLYFGGAVDGELFF. CDR3 DNA sequence: TGCGCCAGCAGCTTGTATTTCGGGGGGGCCGTTGACGGGGAGCTGTTTTTT.

The chain carries TRBV5-5 and TRBJ2-7; D unresolved. Germline CDR1 reads SGHKS; CDR2 reads YYEKEE (reference sequence). The CDR3 sequence is 13 residues long. V lost 2 bases, J lost 0 bases, and 6 bases lay in between. CDR3 loop: CASSFDISYEQYF. CDR3 nucleotide sequence: TGTGCCAGCAGCTTTGACATCTCCTACGAGCAGTACTTC. The whole variable domain, filled in from reference TRBV5-5 and TRBJ2-7, reads DAGVTQSPTHLIKTRGQQVTLRCSPISGHKSVSWYQQVLGQGPQFIFQYYEKEERGRGNFPDRFSARQFPNYSSELNVNALLLGDSALYLCASSFDISYEQYFGPGTRLTVT.

J is TRBJ2-1 and V is TRBV6-1; D gene uncertain. This CDR3 comprises 12 residues. Germline V CDR1 and CDR2: MNHNS, SASEGT. With 4 bases removed from V and 15 bases from J, the gap between germline ends came to 16 bases. This CDR3 is CASSVDVREWFF. The DNA of the CDR3 is TGTGCCAGCAGTGTTGACGTCCGAGAGTGGTTCTTC.

This clone was observed a few times. The J gene is TRBJ1-1, the V gene TRBV6-5; D not resolved. Germline V gene lookup returns CDR1 MNHEY and CDR2 SVGAGI. V lost 4 bases and J lost 0, with 6 bases in between. CDR3 size: 13 residues. The DNA of the CDR3 is TGTGCCAGCAGTTCGGGGTTGAACACTGAAGCTTTCTTT. Translating it yields CASSSGLNTEAFF.

The J gene is TRBJ1-2, the V gene TRBV2, with 11 nucleotides matching TRBD1. The CDR3 has 14 residues. Germline V lookup: CDR1 SNHLY, CDR2 FYNNEI. V gave up 6 bases and J gave up 8 bases; unmatched junction bases: 8. The CDR3 reads CASSRGQGAVGYTF. CDR3 coding DNA: TGTGCCAGCAGCCGAGGACAGGGGGCAGTGGGCTACACCTTC.

The gene calls are TRBV11-3 and TRBJ2-7; D is unresolved. The CDR3 loop spans 12 amino acids. Looked up from germline, CDR1 is SGHNT and CDR2 is YENEEA. Trimming left V 0 bases short and J 7 bases short, with 7 bases between. The CDR3 sequence: CASSLDTWEQYF. The CDR3 DNA reads TGTGCCAGCAGCTTAGATACCTGGGAGCAGTACTTC.

The genes are TRBV13 and TRBJ2-7, with 8 bases matching TRBD1. The ends lost 3 bases at V and 5 bases at J; junction bases unmatched: 3. This CDR3 has 13 amino acids. Per the germline V gene, CDR1 is PRHDT and CDR2 is FYEKMQ (reference sequence). The CDR3 loop is CASSLDRVNEQYF. The CDR3 nucleotides read TGTGCCAGCAGCTTGGACAGGGTCAACGAGCAGTACTTC.

This clone came up a few times. This chain connects TRBV25-1 to TRBJ1-1; no definite D call. Germline lookup yields CDR1 MGHDK and CDR2 SYGVNS. The V end was cut by 6 bases, the J end by 4 bases, with 12 bases between. CDR3 length: 13 amino acids. Here the CDR3 DNA reads TGTGCCAGCAGGTCTCATTGGACCACTGAAGCTTTCTTT. Residues: CASRSHWTTEAFF.

The chain joins TRBV5-1 to TRBJ1-1; TRBD1 matches 7 bases. CDR3 length: 13 amino acids. Germline V gene lookup returns CDR1 SGHRS and CDR2 YFSETQ. The junction had 2 bases not matched to a gene; V was cut back by 3 bases and J by 3 bases. CDR3 sequence: CASSSQGDTEAFF. CDR3 nucleotides: TGCGCCAGCAGCTCCCAGGGGGACACTGAAGCTTTCTTT.

This clone was seen more than once but under ten times. V gene TRBV6-1 combines with J gene TRBJ1-5, with no clear D. Germline CDR1 and CDR2: MNHNS and SASEGT. V was clipped by 3 bases and J by 0 bases, with 6 bases between them. The CDR3 consists of 14 residues. This CDR3 reads CASSDQVSNQPQHF. The CDR3 coding sequence is TGTGCCAGCAGTGACCAGGTTAGCAATCAGCCCCAGCATTTT.